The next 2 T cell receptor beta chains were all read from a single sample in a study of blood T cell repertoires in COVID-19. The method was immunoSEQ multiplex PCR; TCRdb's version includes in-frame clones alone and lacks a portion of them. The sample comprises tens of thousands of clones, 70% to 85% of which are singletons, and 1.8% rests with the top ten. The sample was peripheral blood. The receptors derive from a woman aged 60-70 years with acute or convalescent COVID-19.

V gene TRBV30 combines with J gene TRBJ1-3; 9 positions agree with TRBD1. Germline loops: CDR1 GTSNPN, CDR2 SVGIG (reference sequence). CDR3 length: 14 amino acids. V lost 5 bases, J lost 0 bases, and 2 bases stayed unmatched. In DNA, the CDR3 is TGTGCCTGGGGACAGGGGAACTCTGGAAACACCATATATTTT. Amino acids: CAWGQGNSGNTIYF.

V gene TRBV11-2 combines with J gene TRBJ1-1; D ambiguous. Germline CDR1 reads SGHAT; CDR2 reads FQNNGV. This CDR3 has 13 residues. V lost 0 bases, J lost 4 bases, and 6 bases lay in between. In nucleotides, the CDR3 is TGTGCCAGCAGCTTAGAGTTCCGCACTGAAGCTTTCTTT. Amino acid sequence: CASSLEFRTEAFF.